This TCR beta chain appears in the sequencing data of a study of shared clonotypes between healthy human individuals. Study-wide background: Three CD4 naive, three CD4 memory, two CD8 naive and one CD8 memory plate were used per donor.

Only CD45RO-negative cells positively selected for CCR7 counted as naive CD8 cells, so terminally differentiated effector memory CD45RA+ cells were excluded. Profiled with immunoSEQ multiplex PCR; TCRdb holds only in-frame clones, not every one. The sample lists 600,000 or so clones; approximately 95% were seen once. The TCR originated in a young woman in good health. Sequenced material: naive CD8+ T cells sorted from blood.

The CDR3 bases are TGTGCCAGCAGCGAGGGGCGAACTAGCACAGATACGCAGTATTTT. Its translation: CASSEGRTSTDTQYF. V gene TRBV9 combines with J gene TRBJ2-3, with D perhaps matching TRBD1 (5 bases). The CDR3 sequence is 15 residues long. With 3 bases removed from V and 0 bases from J, the gap between germline ends came to 11 bases. Germline V lookup: CDR1 SGDLS, CDR2 YYNGEE.